This TCR beta chain is drawn from a study of control samples from healthy donors and cancer patients. The data were produced by immunoSEQ multiplex PCR, yet TCRdb's version contains in-frame clones alone and is incomplete. The sample records 100,000 to 150,000 clones, roughly 89% being singletons. CDR3 length equals 15 residues. Germline CDR1 SGDLS, CDR2 YYNGEE. V shed 4 bases and J 7 bases; nucleotides not matched to a gene: 7. The TCR was taken from a man aged 45-65 years with head and neck cancer. The chain joins TRBV9 to TRBJ2-1, with 11 positions matching TRBD1. The sequenced material came from PBMCs. The DNA for the CDR3 is TGTGCCAGCAGCCTTCTGGGGACAGGGGGAAATGAGCAGTTCTTC. It yields the protein CASSLLGTGGNEQFF.